This T cell receptor beta chain was profiled in a study of CXCR3 chemokines and chemotherapy response in bladder cancer. One entry per CDR3 protein, called by TCRdb with MiXCR from the PCR reads. The data hold 2,000 to 2,500 distinct CDR3 sequences, with 6% to 7.5% observed a single time. This CDR3 is 14 amino acids long. With V trimmed by 7 bases and J by 7 bases, 12 bases remained unmatched. Germline lookup yields CDR1 MNHNY and CDR2 SVGAGI (reference sequence). This clonotype is deemed large. V usage is TRBV6-6 and J usage is TRBJ1-2; TRBD1 matches 7 bases. The receptor was derived from a human donor with bladder cancer that responded to neoadjuvant chemotherapy. The sample here was taken from a patient whose treatment included neoadjuvant chemotherapy. The chain's CDR3 is CASTMTGRGVGYTF. The CDR3 DNA is TGTGCCAGCACTATGACAGGGCGGGGAGTTGGCTACACCTTC.